A selection of T cell receptor beta chains follows, all from one sample in a study of CD8+ T cells in alopecia areata. TCRdb's copy holds only in-frame clones and misses some; the assay was immunoSEQ multiplex PCR. The sample gives roughly 120,000 clones, 50% to 75% of which show up once; approximately 12% is in the top ten. Here the sequenced sample was CD8+ T cells sorted from blood, taken at week 24, from a patient treated with tofacitinib. The receptors stem from a human donor with alopecia areata. The CDR3 runs from the conserved cysteine through the conserved F or W. Each record gives: D gene, clone size, J gene, V gene, CDR3 protein, CDR3 DNA. The D gene is left open where the match is weak. Not every row has a clone size; where given, it reads once, few, many or a size class.

>-|few|TRBJ2-7|TRBV11-2
CASSTGWQGDSYEQYF
TGTGCCAGCAGCACAGGGTGGCAGGGAGACTCCTACGAGCAGTACTTC
>-|few|TRBJ2-7|TRBV11-2
CASTTRKGEQYF
TGTGCCAGCACCACCCGGAAAGGCGAGCAGTACTTC
>-|-|TRBJ2-1|TRBV30
CAWSLDLYNEQFF
TGTGCCTGGAGTTTAGATCTCTACAATGAGCAGTTCTTC
>TRBD1|few|TRBJ1-2|TRBV6-5
CASSLQGAEGYTF
TGTGCCAGCAGTTTACAGGGGGCGGAGGGCTACACCTTC
>-|few|TRBJ2-2|TRBV5-1
CASMGPNTGELFF
TGCGCCAGCATGGGGCCGAACACCGGGGAGCTGTTTTTT
>-|-|TRBJ2-7|TRBV6-1
CASTLIGEGEQYF
TGTGCCAGCACCCTAATAGGGGAAGGGGAGCAGTACTTC
>-|-|TRBJ2-4|TRBV6-4
CASNRGPGNIQYF
TGTGCCAGCAACCGGGGACCGGGGAACATTCAGTACTTC
>-|-|TRBJ2-1|TRBV7-9
CASSFGGREQFF
TGTGCCAGCAGCTTCGGGGGGCGTGAGCAGTTCTTC
>-|few|TRBJ2-5|TRBV18
CASSPENQETQYF
TGTGCCAGCTCACCAGAGAACCAAGAGACCCAGTACTTC
>TRBD1|-|TRBJ2-2|TRBV29-1
CSVDRGRPGELFF
TGCAGCGTCGACAGGGGTCGGCCCGGGGAGCTGTTTTTT